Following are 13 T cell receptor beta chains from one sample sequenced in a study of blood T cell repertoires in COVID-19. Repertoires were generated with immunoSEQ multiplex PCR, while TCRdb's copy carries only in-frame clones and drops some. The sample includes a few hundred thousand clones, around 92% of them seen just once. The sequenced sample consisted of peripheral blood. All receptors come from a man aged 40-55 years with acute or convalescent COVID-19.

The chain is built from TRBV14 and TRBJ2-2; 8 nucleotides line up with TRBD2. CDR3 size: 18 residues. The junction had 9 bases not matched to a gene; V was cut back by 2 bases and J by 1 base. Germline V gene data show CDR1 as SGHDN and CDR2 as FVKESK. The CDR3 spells CASSQRLRSGMNTGELFF. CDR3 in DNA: TGTGCCAGCAGCCAACGCTTACGTAGCGGGATGAACACCGGGGAGCTGTTTTTT.

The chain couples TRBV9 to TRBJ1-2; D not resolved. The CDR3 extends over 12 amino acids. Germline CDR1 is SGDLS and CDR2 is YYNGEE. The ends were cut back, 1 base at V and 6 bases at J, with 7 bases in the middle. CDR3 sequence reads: CASSVNGDGYTF. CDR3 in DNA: TGTGCCAGCAGCGTAAACGGAGATGGCTACACCTTC.

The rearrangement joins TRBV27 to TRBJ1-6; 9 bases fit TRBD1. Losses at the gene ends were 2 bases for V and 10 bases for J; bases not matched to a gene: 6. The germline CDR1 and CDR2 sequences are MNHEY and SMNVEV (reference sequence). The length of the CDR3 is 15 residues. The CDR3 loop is CASSLTGGFWSPLHF. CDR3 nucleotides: TGTGCCAGCAGTTTAACAGGGGGCTTTTGGTCACCCCTCCACTTT.

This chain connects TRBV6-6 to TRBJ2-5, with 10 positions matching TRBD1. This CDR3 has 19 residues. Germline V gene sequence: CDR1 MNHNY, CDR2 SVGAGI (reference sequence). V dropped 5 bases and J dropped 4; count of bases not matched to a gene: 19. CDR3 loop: CASSLIAQTGGKVGETQYF. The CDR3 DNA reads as TGTGCCAGCAGTCTAATCGCACAGACAGGGGGCAAAGTTGGAGAGACCCAGTACTTC.

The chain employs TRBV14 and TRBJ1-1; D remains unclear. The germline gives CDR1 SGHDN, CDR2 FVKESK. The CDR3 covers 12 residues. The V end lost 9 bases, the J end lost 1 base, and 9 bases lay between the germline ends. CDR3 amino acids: CASPTPNTEAFF. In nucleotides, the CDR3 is TGTGCCAGTCCTACGCCGAACACTGAAGCTTTCTTT.

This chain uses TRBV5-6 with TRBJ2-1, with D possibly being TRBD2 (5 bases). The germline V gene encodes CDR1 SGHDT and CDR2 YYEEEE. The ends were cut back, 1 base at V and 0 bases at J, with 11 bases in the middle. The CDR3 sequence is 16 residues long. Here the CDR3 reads CASSLPSGSSYNEQFF. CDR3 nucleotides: TGTGCCAGCAGCTTGCCCTCGGGGAGCTCCTACAATGAGCAGTTCTTC.

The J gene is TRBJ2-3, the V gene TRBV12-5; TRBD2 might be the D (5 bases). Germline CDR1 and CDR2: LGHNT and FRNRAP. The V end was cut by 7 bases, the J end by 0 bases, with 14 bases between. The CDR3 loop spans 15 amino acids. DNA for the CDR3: TGTGCTAGTGACAAGGGAGAGGGAAGCACAGATACGCAGTATTTT. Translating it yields CASDKGEGSTDTQYF.

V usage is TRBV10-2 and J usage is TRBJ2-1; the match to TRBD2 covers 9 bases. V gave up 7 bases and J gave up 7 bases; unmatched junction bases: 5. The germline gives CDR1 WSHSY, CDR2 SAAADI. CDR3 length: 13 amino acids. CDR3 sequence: CASISGRTNEQFF. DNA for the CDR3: TGCGCCAGCATCAGCGGGAGGACGAATGAGCAGTTCTTC.

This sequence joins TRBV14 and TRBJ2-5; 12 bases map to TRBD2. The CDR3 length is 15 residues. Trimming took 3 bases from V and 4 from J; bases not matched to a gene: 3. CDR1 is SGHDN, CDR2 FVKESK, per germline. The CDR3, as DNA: TGTGCCAGCAGCCATCAGACTAGCGGGAGAGAGACCCAGTACTTC. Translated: CASSHQTSGRETQYF.

The CDR3 DNA reads TGTGCCAGCAGCCAAGGTAGCGCGAACACCGGGGAGCTGTTTTTT. Translating gives CASSQGSANTGELFF. J is TRBJ2-2 and V is TRBV3-1 (or the pseudogene TRBV3-2), with D perhaps TRBD2 (5 bases). The germline V gene has CDR1 LGHDT and CDR2 YNNKEL (reference sequence). V was trimmed by 1 base and J by 0 bases, leaving 6 bases between them. The CDR3 has 15 residues.

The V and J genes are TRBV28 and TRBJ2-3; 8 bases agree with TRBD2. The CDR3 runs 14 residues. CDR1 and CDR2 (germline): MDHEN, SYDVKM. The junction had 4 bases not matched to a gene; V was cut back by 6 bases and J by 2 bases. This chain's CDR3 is CASRDSGNTDTQYF. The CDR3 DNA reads TGTGCCAGCAGGGATAGCGGGAACACAGATACGCAGTATTTT.

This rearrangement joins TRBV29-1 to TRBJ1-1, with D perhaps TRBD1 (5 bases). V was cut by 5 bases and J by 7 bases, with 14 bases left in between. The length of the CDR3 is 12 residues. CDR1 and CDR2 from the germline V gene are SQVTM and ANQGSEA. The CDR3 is CSVPMGGFEAFF. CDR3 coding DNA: TGCAGCGTTCCGATGGGGGGATTTGAAGCTTTCTTT.

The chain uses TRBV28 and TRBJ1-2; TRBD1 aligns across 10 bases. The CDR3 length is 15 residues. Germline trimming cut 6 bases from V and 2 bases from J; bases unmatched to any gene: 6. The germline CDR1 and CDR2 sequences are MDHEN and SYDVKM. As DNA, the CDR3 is TGTGCCAGCAGAGGACAGGGGGAGCGAAACTATGGCTACACCTTC. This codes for CASRGQGERNYGYTF.